Detailed here is one T cell receptor beta chain. No antigen is known for it. No clone much larger than this one lies a single base away; base qualities are absent. The collaborating institutions used their own protocols to collect whole blood in K2EDTA tubes. Collaborator samples were shipped for TCRbeta analysis as frozen whole blood, isolated PBMCs, or DNA extracted from either sample type. The sample belongs to a study of blood T cell repertoires in COVID-19 (dated by TCRdb to the early 2020s). Concerning the study at large: The collaborator samples originated in the United States, Italy and Spain and spanned the acute and convalescent phases of COVID-19. The material from the prospective study consisted of cDNA or gDNA derived from T cells, B-cell-depleted T cells, or PBMCs. Subjects who had been exposed to COVID-19, were actively infected with it, or had recovered from it provided the deeply sampled blood TCRbeta repertoires that made up the dataset. The repertoires were released in a freely available public database intended as a resource for research on the immune response to SARS-CoV-2. Samples were obtained from the ongoing ImmuneRACE study (first 160 participants) and from 1,254 subjects provided by 6 global collaborators. The sample metadata nearly always contained a de-identified subject ID, COVID-19 status, age in years and sex. Where available, HLA class I and class II types were obtained from metadata supplied by the sample provider rather than from assay-based typing.

Points the paper makes about the study in general: The amount of clinical and demographic metadata varied by source and participant and was provided uncurated.

TCRbeta CDR3 regions were amplified from genomic DNA by means of the immunoSEQ Assay, a bias-controlled multiplex PCR. Turning to the authors' computational methods: The number of nucleated cells in each sample was estimated by amplification of reference gene primers within the assay. Sequence reads were collapsed and filtered to measure the absolute abundance of every unique TCRbeta CDR3 rearrangement. For each sample, productive Simpson clonality was calculated as the square root of Simpson's diversity index over productive rearrangements. The source is immuneACCESS, and TCRdb retained only in-frame sequences with V and J called. Part of the clones is not carried over; for the studies checked, unresolved V genes explain less than half of this, and the remainder is unexplained. V and J calls and clone size are copied from that table; D and trimming were computed from the DNA. This sample has nearly 45,000 clones in its table, and 87% of those were observed once. The ten largest clones take up around 25% of the sample.

The germline V gene encodes CDR1 GTSNPN and CDR2 SVGIG (reference sequence). From the cysteine through the phenylalanine, the CDR3 covers 13 amino acids. The retained sequence is limited to the CDR3, 39 bases, with the frame set at the first base. V ends up 1 base short and J 1 base short, with an unmatched junction base count of 1. Input material: peripheral blood. This TCR derives from an elderly woman in a cohort sampled during active or convalescent COVID-19. The V and J segments used are TRBV30 and TRBJ2-7; 7 central nucleotides agree with TRBD1. The CDR3 protein is CAWSGDSSYEQYF. The DNA is TGTGCCTGGAGTGGGGACAGTTCCTACGAGCAGTACTTC.